The clone carrying this TCR beta chain was observed a handful of times. Its antigen is unidentified. The junction had 4 bases not matched to a gene; V was cut back by 4 bases and J by 5 bases. Germline CDR1 and CDR2: SGHKS and YYEKEE (reference sequence). The CDR3 sequence is 14 residues long. TCRdb recomputed calls from the 5' RACE reads with MiXCR, one row per CDR3 protein. The data hold some 82,000 distinct CDR3 sequences, with 5.5% to 7.5% observed a single time. This record belongs to a study of early T cells in non-severe SARS-CoV-2 infection. At the level of the study: Unpaired chains resulted from sequencing bulk RNA of unsorted whole blood.

Points from the study as a whole: VDJdb matching skewed toward anti-spike CD8 responses, missing private and CD4 specificities.

This TCR came from an adult who was a healthcare worker with PCR-confirmed SARS-CoV-2 infection or an uninfected control (not recorded which). The genes are TRBV5-5 and TRBJ1-4, with 8 nucleotides matching TRBD1. Sequenced: whole blood. The CDR3 sequence: CASSPGQANEKLFF. CDR3 bases: TGTGCCAGCAGCCCGGGACAGGCCAATGAAAAACTGTTTTTT.